This TCR beta chain was sequenced during a study of T-cell memory formation after mild COVID-19. Study-wide results and limits: Pre-infection memory carried some responding clones, suggesting that cross-reactive memory joined.

Deletions cut 1 base from V and 7 bases from J, with 8 bases between. Germline V gene data show CDR1 as MNHEY and CDR2 as SVGEGT. CDR3 length: 13 residues. With constant-segment primers, 5'RACE yielded cDNA libraries of TCR alpha and TCR beta that carried sample barcodes and UMIs. A single record per CDR3 protein comes from TCRdb applying MiXCR to the 5' RACE reads. Found here are 100,000 to 130,000 distinct CDR3 sequences, about 15% of them singletons; the top ten hold around 40%. This clonotype was recorded many times. Its antigen is undetermined. The source is a man between 18 and 35 years old who had mild COVID-19 (a few samples of this study predate the infection). Cell type and time point are not known. Sequencing was done on a sample of PBMCs or a T cell subset sorted from them (not recorded which). The chain joins TRBV6-2 or TRBV6-3 to TRBJ2-1; the D gene is possibly TRBD2 (6 bases). CDR3 bases: TGTGCCAGCAGTTACTTTGCGGGGAATGAGCAGTTCTTC. It translates to CASSYFAGNEQFF.